This T cell receptor (beta chain) was identified in a study of T cell responses to AZD1222 COVID-19 vaccine. General study results and limits: No day 14 peak samples; only post-peak repertoires were characterized. White British donors predominated, females outnumbered males, and clonal diversity was possibly underestimated. With dominance at 160-218 and 743-854, vaccine-associated CD4 TCRs spanned spike.

Assay used: immunoSEQ multiplex PCR; TCRdb lists only in-frame clones, some missing. In the table there are over 45,000 clones, 70% to 90% of which are singletons. CDR3 length: 16 amino acids. The V segment lost 5 bases and the J segment 4 bases; nucleotides outside the gene matches: 11. CDR1 and CDR2 (germline): MDHEN, SYDVKM. Of note for this clone: The antigen is undetermined.

This TCR came from an adult in good health. The material was peripheral blood, obtained on day 0 of AZD1222 vaccination. The gene calls are TRBV28 and TRBJ1-1, with 9 bases fitting TRBD1. CDR3 in DNA: TGTGCCAGCAGTAGCACGTTCGGGACAGGGAGCACTGAAGCTTTCTTT. Protein product: CASSSTFGTGSTEAFF.